This TCR beta chain was captured by sequencing in a study of cytomegalovirus exposure and HLA in healthy donors. Researchers ran the PCR with 60 Vbeta and 13 Jbeta primers. The data were produced by immunoSEQ multiplex PCR, yet TCRdb's version contains in-frame clones alone and is incomplete. This sample has 200,000 or so clones, with about 80% found just once. Comments on this clone: Its target is unknown.

Study-level points and caveats: The productive fraction for most TCR beta V segments was about 87% or about 30% in an earlier analysis. Roughly even sequencing depth across donors was the assumption behind the presence/absence analyses. Altogether, more than 150 TCR beta chains were recorded as cytomegalovirus-associated.

This CDR3 spans 16 amino acids. Trimming cost V 2 bases and J 4 bases, with 17 bases left between them. Germline V lookup: CDR1 WNHNN, CDR2 SYGVQD (reference sequence). The chain links TRBV10-1 to TRBJ1-2; D remains ambiguous. The sample comprised PBMCs. This TCR came from a woman between 18 and 29 years old in good health and CMV-seropositive. The CDR3: CASSEGCRGLGYGYTF. The CDR3 DNA reads TGCGCCAGCAGTGAGGGGTGTCGGGGTCTCGGCTATGGCTACACCTTC.